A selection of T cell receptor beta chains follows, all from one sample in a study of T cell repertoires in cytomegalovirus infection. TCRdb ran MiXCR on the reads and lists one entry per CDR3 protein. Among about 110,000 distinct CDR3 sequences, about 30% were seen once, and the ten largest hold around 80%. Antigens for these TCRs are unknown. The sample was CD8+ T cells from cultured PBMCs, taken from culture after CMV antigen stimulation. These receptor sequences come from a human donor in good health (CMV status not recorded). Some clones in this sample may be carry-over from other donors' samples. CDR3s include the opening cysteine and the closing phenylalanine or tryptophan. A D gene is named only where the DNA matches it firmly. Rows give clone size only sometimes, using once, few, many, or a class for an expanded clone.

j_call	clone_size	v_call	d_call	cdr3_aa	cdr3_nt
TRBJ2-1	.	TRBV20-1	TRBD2	CSADSPTSGGVNEQFF	TGCAGTGCTGATTCCCCTACTAGCGGGGGGGTCAATGAGCAGTTCTTC
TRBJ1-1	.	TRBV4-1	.	CASSLSGTPNTEAFF	TGCGCCAGCAGCCTCTCCGGGACACCGAACACTGAAGCTTTCTTT
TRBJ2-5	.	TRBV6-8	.	CASCASRWKDRETQYF	TGTGCCAGCTGTGCCTCGCGGTGGAAAGATCGAGAGACCCAGTACTTC
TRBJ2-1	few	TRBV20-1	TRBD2	CSARDRAGGSYNEQFF	TGCAGTGCTAGAGATAGAGCGGGGGGCTCCTACAATGAGCAGTTCTTC
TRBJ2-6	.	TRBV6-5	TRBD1	CASRPAGTGGSGANVLTF	TGTGCCAGCAGGCCTGCCGGGACAGGGGGCTCTGGGGCCAACGTCCTGACTTTC
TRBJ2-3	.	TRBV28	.	CASSFLPGGSTDTQYF	TGTGCCAGCAGTTTTCTGCCGGGGGGCAGCACAGATACGCAGTATTTT
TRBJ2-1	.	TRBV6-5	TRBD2	CASSYPGGLDEQFF	TGTGCCAGCAGTTATCCGGGGGGGCTCGATGAGCAGTTCTTC
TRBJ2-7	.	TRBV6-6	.	CASSYSIAVNYEQYF	TGTGCCAGCAGTTACTCGATAGCGGTTAACTACGAGCAGTACTTC
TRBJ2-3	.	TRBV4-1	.	CASSPTRLTDTQYF	TGCGCCAGCAGCCCCACCCGACTTACCGATACGCAGTATTTT
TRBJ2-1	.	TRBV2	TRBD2	CASSEELAGDDEQFF	TGTGCCAGCAGTGAAGAGCTAGCGGGGGACGATGAGCAGTTCTTC
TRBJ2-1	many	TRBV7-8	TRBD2	CASSVQVTGGPYEQFF	TGTGCCAGCAGCGTTCAAGTAACGGGGGGGCCGTATGAGCAGTTCTTC
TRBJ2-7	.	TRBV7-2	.	CASSLGTVAYEQYF	TGTGCCAGCAGCTTGGGGACTGTCGCCTACGAGCAGTACTTC
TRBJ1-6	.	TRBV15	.	CATSSGGLPVSPLHF	TGTGCCACCAGCTCTGGAGGACTGCCAGTTTCACCCCTCCACTTT
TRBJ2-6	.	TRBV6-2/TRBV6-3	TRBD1	CAGSYRDRGSPLSGANVLTF	TGTGCCGGCAGTTACCGAGACAGGGGATCCCCCCTCTCTGGGGCCAACGTCCTGACTTTC
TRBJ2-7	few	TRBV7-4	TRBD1	CASSPPRTGSSYEQYF	TGTGCCAGCAGCCCCCCCCGGACAGGGAGTAGCTACGAGCAGTACTTC
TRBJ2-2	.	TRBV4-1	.	CASSQVRADLAGELFF	TGCGCCAGCAGCCAAGTAAGAGCGGACCTGGCCGGGGAGCTGTTTTTT
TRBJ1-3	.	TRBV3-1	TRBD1	CASSPDRGYGNTIYF	TGTGCCAGCAGCCCGGACAGGGGTTACGGAAACACCATATATTTT
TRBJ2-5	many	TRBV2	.	CASSEYRDLETQYF	TGTGCCAGCAGTGAATACAGGGACTTGGAGACCCAGTACTTC
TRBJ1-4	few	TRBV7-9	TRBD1	CASSPGQGPPFEKLFF	TGTGCCAGCAGCCCGGGACAGGGTCCCCCGTTTGAAAAACTGTTTTTT
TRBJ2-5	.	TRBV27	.	CASSFKWDETQYF	TGTGCCAGCAGTTTCAAATGGGACGAGACCCAGTACTTC
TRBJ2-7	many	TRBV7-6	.	CASSPDGSIYEQYF	TGTGCCAGCAGCCCGGACGGGTCAATCTACGAGCAGTACTTC
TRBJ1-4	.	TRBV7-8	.	CASSLGTGGAGGEKLFF	TGTGCCAGCAGCTTGGGGACCGGGGGGGCCGGAGGTGAAAAACTGTTTTTT
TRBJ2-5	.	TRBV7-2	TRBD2	CASSLNGLAGGKGETQYF	TGTGCCAGCAGCTTAAACGGACTAGCGGGGGGGAAGGGGGAGACCCAGTACTTC